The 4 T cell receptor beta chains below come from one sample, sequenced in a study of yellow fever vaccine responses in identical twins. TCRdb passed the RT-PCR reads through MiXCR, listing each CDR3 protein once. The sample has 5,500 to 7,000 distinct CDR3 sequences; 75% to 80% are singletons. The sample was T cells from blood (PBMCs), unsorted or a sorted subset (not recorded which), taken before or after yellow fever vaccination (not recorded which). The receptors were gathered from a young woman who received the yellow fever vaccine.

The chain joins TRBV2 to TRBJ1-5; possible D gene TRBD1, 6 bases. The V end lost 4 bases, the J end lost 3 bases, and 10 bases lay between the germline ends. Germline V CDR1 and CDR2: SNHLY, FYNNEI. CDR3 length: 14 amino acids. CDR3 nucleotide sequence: TGTGCCAGCAGTGCGGGGGCCCTCAATCAGCCCCAGCATTTT. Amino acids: CASSAGALNQPQHF. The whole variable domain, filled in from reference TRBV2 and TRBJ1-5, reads EPEVTQTPSHQVTQMGQEVILRCVPISNHLYFYWYRQILGQKVEFLVSFYNNEISEKSEIFDDQFSVERPDGSNFTLKIRSTKLEDSAMYFCASSAGALNQPQHFGDGTRLSIL.

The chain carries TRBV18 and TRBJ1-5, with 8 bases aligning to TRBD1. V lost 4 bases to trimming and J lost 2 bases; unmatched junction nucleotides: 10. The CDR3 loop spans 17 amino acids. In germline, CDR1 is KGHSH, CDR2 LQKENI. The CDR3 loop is CASSLDREYAGNQPQHF. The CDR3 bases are TGTGCCAGCTCACTGGACAGGGAGTATGCCGGCAATCAGCCCCAGCATTTT.

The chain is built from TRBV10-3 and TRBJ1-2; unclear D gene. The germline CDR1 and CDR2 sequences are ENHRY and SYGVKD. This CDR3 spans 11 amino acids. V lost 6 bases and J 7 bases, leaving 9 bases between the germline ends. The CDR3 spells CAISHRVGYTF. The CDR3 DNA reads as TGTGCCATCAGCCACCGAGTTGGCTACACCTTC.

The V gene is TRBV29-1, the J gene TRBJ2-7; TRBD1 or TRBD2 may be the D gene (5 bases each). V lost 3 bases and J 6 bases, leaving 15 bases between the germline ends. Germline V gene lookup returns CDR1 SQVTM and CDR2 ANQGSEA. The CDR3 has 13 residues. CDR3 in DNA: TGCAGCGTTGATAGGGGAGACACGTCCGAGCAGTACGTC. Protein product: CSVDRGDTSEQYV.